This T cell receptor (beta chain) is drawn from a study of blood T cell repertoires in COVID-19. Across the whole study: In each case, the material was cDNA or gDNA derived from T cells, B-cell-depleted T cells, or PBMCs.

As handled by the study authors: For nucleated cells, counts were estimated from reference gene primer amplification. Sequencing used immunoSEQ multiplex PCR; TCRdb keeps in-frame clones, though not all of them. V and J calls and clone size come straight from that table; D and trimming were deduced from the DNA. The table lists 130,000 to 150,000 clones, about nine tenths of them singletons, with around 1.5% in the top ten. The sample taken for sequencing was peripheral blood. The receptor was isolated from a human donor in a cohort sampled during active COVID-19.

CDR3 protein: CATKIRGETTQYF. Here the CDR3 DNA reads TGTGCCACGAAGATCCGGGGGGAAACGACCCAGTACTTC. V and J are TRBV2 and TRBJ2-5; 7 nucleotides match TRBD2. Germline CDR1 and CDR2: SNHLY and FYNNEI. This CDR3 contains 13 residues. V dropped 10 bases and J dropped 7; count of bases not matched to a gene: 12. The complete variable domain, with remaining parts taken from reference TRBV2 and TRBJ2-5, reads EPEVTQTPSHQVTQMGQEVILRCVPISNHLYFYWYRQILGQKVEFLVSFYNNEISEKSEIFDDQFSVERPDGSNFTLKIRSTKLEDSAMYFCATKIRGETTQYFGPGTRLLVL.